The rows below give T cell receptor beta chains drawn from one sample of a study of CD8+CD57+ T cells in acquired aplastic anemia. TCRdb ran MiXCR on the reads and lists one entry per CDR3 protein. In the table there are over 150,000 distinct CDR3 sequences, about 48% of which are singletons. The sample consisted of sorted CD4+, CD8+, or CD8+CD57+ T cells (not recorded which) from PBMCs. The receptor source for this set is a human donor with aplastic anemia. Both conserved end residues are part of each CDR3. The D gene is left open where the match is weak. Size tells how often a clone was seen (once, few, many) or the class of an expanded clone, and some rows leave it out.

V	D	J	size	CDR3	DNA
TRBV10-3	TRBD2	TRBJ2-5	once	CAISESGLAPKETQYF	TGTGCCATCAGTGAGTCGGGACTAGCCCCGAAAGAGACCCAGTACTTC
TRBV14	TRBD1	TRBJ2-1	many	CASSQRDRGVYEQFF	TGTGCCAGCAGCCAAAGGGACAGGGGGGTTTATGAGCAGTTCTTC
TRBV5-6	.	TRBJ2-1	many	CASSLGRGEQFF	TGTGCCAGCAGCTTGGGGCGGGGAGAGCAGTTCTTC
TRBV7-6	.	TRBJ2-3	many	CASSLLDRLTDTQYF	TGTGCCAGCAGCTTGCTTGACAGGCTAACAGATACGCAGTATTTT
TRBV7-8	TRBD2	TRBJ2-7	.	CASSSGVAGVNYEQYF	TGTGCCAGCAGCTCGGGGGTAGCGGGGGTGAACTACGAGCAGTACTTC
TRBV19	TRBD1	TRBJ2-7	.	CASSIVRTGPYEQYF	TGTGCCAGTAGTATAGTGCGGACAGGGCCCTACGAGCAGTACTTC
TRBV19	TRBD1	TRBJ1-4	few	CASSGRDRDEKLFF	TGTGCCAGTAGTGGCCGGGACAGGGATGAAAAACTGTTTTTT
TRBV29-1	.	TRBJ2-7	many	CSVAYREGYEQYF	TGCAGCGTTGCATACAGGGAGGGCTACGAGCAGTACTTC
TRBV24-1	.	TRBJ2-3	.	CATSVGTSRRVADTQYF	TGTGCCACCAGTGTTGGTACGTCCCGAAGGGTCGCAGATACGCAGTATTTT
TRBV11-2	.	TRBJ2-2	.	CASSLDPRKALTGELFF	TGTGCCAGCAGCTTAGATCCCAGGAAGGCCCTCACCGGGGAGCTGTTTTTT
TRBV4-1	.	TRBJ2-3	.	CASRVIPQGYMGTDTQYF	TGCGCCAGCAGAGTTATCCCCCAGGGCTATATGGGCACAGATACGCAGTATTTT
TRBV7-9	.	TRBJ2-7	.	CASRPLRGNEQYF	TGTGCCAGCAGACCACTCCGGGGGAACGAGCAGTACTTC
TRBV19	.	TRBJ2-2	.	CASSPQGCANTGELFF	TGTGCCAGTAGTCCCCAGGGCTGTGCGAACACCGGGGAGCTGTTTTTT
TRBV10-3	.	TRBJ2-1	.	CAISWTQGEQFF	TGTGCCATCAGTTGGACCCAGGGGGAGCAGTTCTTC
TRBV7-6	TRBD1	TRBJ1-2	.	CASSSTGGVYGYTF	TGTGCCAGCAGTTCCACAGGGGGCGTCTATGGCTACACCTTC
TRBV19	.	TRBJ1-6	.	CASSIDGAGSDSPLHF	TGTGCCAGTAGTATAGACGGGGCAGGGAGTGATTCACCCCTCCACTTT
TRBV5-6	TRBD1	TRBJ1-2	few	CASSFSTGQGQEAGYTF	TGTGCCAGCAGCTTCTCAACCGGACAGGGCCAAGAGGCGGGCTACACCTTC
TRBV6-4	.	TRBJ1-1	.	CASSEEGGNTEAFF	TGTGCCAGCAGTGAGGAAGGCGGCAACACTGAAGCTTTCTTT
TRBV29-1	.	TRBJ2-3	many	CSVIGTGRGWSDTQYF	TGCAGCGTTATAGGGACGGGAAGGGGATGGTCAGATACGCAGTATTTT
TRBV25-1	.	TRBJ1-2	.	CASSGTYGYTF	TGTGCCAGCAGCGGGACCTATGGCTACACCTTC
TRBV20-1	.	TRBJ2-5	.	CSALDSLGETQYF	TGCAGTGCTCTCGACTCGCTAGGGGAGACCCAGTACTTC
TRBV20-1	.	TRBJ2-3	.	CSATRADTQYF	TGCAGTGCTACCCGAGCAGATACGCAGTATTTT
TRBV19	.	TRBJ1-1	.	CASSLVSRGTEAFF	TGTGCCAGTAGCCTAGTTTCCAGGGGTACTGAAGCTTTCTTT
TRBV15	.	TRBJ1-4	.	CATSRDPTGLNEKLFF	TGTGCCACCAGCAGAGACCCGACAGGACTTAATGAAAAACTGTTTTTT
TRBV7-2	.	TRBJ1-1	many	CASSTAGWTEAFF	TGTGCCAGCAGCACGGCAGGGTGGACTGAAGCTTTCTTT
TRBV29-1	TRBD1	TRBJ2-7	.	CSVRTGEAEQYF	TGCAGCGTTCGGACAGGGGAAGCCGAGCAGTACTTC
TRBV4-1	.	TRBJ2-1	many	CASSQDLAEQFF	TGCGCCAGCAGCCAAGATCTAGCAGAGCAGTTCTTC
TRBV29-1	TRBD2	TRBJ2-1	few	CSVEKLAYTAYNEQFF	TGCAGCGTGGAAAAACTAGCGTACACAGCCTACAATGAGCAGTTCTTC
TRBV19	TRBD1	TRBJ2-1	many	CASSIGTGGDYNEQFF	TGTGCCAGTAGTATAGGGACAGGGGGGGACTACAATGAGCAGTTCTTC
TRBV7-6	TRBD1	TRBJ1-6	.	CASSLGQSNSPLHF	TGTGCCAGCAGCCTGGGACAGAGCAATTCACCCCTCCACTTT
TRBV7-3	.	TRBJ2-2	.	CASSPTGSAGELFF	TGTGCCAGCAGTCCTACAGGTTCGGCCGGGGAGCTGTTTTTT
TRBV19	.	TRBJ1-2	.	CASSIQVYYGYTF	TGTGCCAGTAGTATCCAAGTTTACTATGGCTACACCTTC
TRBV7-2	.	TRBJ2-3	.	CASRTGDTQYF	TGTGCCAGCAGAACTGGAGATACGCAGTATTTT
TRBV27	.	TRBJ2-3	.	CASSSRYTDTQYF	TGTGCCAGCAGTTCCAGATACACAGATACGCAGTATTTT
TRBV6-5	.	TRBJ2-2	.	CASSYRQGGYGELFF	TGTGCCAGCAGTTACCGGCAGGGGGGTTACGGGGAGCTGTTTTTT
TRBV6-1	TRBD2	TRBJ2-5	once	CASSTSGRWETQYF	TGTGCCAGCAGTACTAGCGGTCGATGGGAGACCCAGTACTTC
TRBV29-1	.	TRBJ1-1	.	CSVKSARNTEAFF	TGCAGCGTTAAATCGGCCCGGAACACTGAAGCTTTCTTT
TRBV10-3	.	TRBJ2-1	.	CAISRQGSYNEQFF	TGTGCCATCAGCCGGCAGGGTTCCTACAATGAGCAGTTCTTC
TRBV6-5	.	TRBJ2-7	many	CASSYGAGSWEQYF	TGTGCCAGCAGTTACGGCGCAGGTAGCTGGGAGCAGTACTTC
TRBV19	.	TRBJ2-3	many	CASARWTGKSTDTQYF	TGTGCCAGTGCAAGGTGGACGGGCAAGAGCACAGATACGCAGTATTTT
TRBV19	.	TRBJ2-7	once	CASARTGYSYEQYF	TGTGCCAGTGCTAGGACCGGGTACTCCTACGAGCAGTACTTC
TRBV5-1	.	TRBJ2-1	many	CASSLTSPYNEQFF	TGCGCCAGCAGCTTAACTAGTCCTTACAATGAGCAGTTCTTC
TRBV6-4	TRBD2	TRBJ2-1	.	CASSRTSGNEQFF	TGTGCCAGCAGTCGGACTAGCGGAAACGAGCAGTTCTTC
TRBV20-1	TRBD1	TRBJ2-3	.	CSHTGGPDTQYF	TGCAGCCATACAGGGGGCCCAGATACGCAGTATTTT
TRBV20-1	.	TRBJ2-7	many	CSARGTADDYEQYF	TGCAGTGCTAGAGGGACAGCAGACGACTACGAGCAGTACTTC
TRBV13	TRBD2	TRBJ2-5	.	CASSPSQLAGGRETQYF	TGTGCCAGCAGCCCGAGTCAACTAGCGGGAGGGCGAGAGACCCAGTACTTC
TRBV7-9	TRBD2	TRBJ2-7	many	CASSSQTSGGTQYF	TGTGCCAGCAGCTCCCAGACTAGCGGAGGGACGCAGTACTTC
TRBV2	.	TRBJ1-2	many	CASSGRRNFGYTF	TGTGCCAGCAGTGGGCGGAGAAACTTTGGCTACACCTTC